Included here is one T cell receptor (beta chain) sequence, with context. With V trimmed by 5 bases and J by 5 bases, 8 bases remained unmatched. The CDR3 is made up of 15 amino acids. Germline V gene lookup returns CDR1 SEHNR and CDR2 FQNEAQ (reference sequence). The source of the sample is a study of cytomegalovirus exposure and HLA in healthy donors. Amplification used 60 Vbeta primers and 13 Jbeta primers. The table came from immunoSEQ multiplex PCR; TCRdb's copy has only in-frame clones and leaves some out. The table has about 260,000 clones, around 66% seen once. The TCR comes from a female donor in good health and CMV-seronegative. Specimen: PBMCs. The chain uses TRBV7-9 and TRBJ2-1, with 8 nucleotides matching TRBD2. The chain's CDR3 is CASSETGLGNNEQFF. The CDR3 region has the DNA TGTGCCAGCAGCGAAACGGGACTAGGAAACAATGAGCAGTTCTTC.